The clone carrying this TCR beta chain was counted at least ten times. Its antigen is unknown. From approximately 430 ng of RNA, a library with molecular barcoded alpha/delta and beta/gamma adaptors was made. TCRdb ran MiXCR on the reads and lists one entry per CDR3 protein. The sample lists 40,000 or so distinct CDR3 sequences; 14% were seen once. The sample belongs to a study of read filtering for tumor transcriptome and immune sequencing. Deletions cut 6 bases from V and 2 bases from J, with 13 bases between. This CDR3 has 13 amino acids. CDR1 DFQATT and CDR2 SNEGSKA come from the germline V gene (reference sequence). Whole-study findings and limits: This fraction held mixed bone marrow immune cells after CD138-negative sorting.

Sequencing was carried out using a population of CD138-negative cells sorted from bone marrow. The receptor's source is a donor at least 40 years old with multiple myeloma. The chain carries TRBV20-1 and TRBJ2-5, with D perhaps being TRBD1 or TRBD2 (5 bases each). The CDR3 sequence is CSAGDASQETQYF. CDR3 DNA: TGCAGTGCGGGGGACGCCTCACAAGAGACCCAGTACTTC.